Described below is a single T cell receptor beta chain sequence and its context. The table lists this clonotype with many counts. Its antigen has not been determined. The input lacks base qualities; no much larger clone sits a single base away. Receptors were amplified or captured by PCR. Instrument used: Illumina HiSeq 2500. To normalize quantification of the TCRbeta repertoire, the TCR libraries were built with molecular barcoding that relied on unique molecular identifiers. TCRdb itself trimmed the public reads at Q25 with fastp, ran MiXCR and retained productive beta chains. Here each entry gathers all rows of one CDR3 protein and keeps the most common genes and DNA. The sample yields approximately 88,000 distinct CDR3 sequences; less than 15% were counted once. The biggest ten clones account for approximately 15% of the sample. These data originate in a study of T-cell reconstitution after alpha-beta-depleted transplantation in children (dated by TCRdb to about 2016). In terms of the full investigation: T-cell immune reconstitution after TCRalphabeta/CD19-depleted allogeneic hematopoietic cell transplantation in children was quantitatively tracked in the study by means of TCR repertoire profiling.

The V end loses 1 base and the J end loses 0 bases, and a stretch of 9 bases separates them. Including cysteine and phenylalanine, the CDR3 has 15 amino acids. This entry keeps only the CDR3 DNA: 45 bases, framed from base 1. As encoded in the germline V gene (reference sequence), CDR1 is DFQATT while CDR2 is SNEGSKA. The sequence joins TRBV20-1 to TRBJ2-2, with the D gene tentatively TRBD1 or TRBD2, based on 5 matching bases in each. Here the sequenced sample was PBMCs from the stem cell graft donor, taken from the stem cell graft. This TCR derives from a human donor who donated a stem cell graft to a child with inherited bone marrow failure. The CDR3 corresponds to CSARVSGPNTGELFF. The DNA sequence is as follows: TGCAGTGCTAGAGTGTCGGGGCCGAACACCGGGGAGCTGTTTTTT.